Listed here is a single T cell receptor beta chain. This sample stems from a study of Graves' ophthalmopathy and Graves' hyperthyroidism. Study background: Peripheral blood was gathered at the point of initial diagnosis, before any treatment started.

TCR beta CDR3 regions were amplified from RNA transcripts. After a first-round RT-PCR with HTBI primers, a second-round multiplex PCR was run. Via MiXCR, TCRdb re-called the multiplex PCR reads, giving one row per CDR3 protein. The sample has fewer than 650,000 distinct CDR3 sequences; approximately 22% are singletons. There are 14 residues in the CDR3. V shed 5 bases and J 10 bases; nucleotides not matched to a gene: 8. This TCR was recovered from a woman aged 18-29 years with stable Graves' hyperthyroidism. Some clones in this sample may be carry-over from other donors' samples. The sample taken for sequencing was peripheral blood. The chain links TRBV12-3 or TRBV12-4 to TRBJ1-6; 7 bases match TRBD1. The CDR3 sequence is CASSQDRHESPLHF. CDR3 DNA sequence: TGTGCCAGCAGTCAGGACAGGCACGAATCACCCCTCCACTTT.